The T cell receptor (beta chain) under discussion was sequenced for a study of neoadjuvant anti-PD-1 for oral cavity cancer. These oral cavity squamous cell carcinomas were HPV-negative and locally advanced. Blood cells were analyzed directly, without culture or expansion. A single count supports this clone. Its antigen remains unidentified. The method was immunoSEQ multiplex PCR; TCRdb's version includes in-frame clones alone and lacks a portion of them. The data show nearly 7,000 clones, 60% to 80% seen once. The V gene's germline CDR1 is GTSNPN and CDR2 SVGIG (reference sequence). The ends were cut back, 2 bases at V and 7 bases at J, with 17 bases in the middle. The length of the CDR3 is 14 residues. Study-wide results and limits: Treg/Th17 ratio rose with pretreatment blood and fell with post-treatment tumor TCRbeta clonality.

The sequence came from a person aged 40 to 85 with oral cavity squamous cell carcinoma. This specimen was PBMCs, taken before nivolumab (anti-PD-1) treatment. This rearrangement joins TRBV30 to TRBJ1-1; D remains unclear. This chain's CDR3 is CAWSKVSRAGEAFF. Here the CDR3 DNA reads TGTGCCTGGAGTAAAGTTTCGAGGGCAGGTGAAGCTTTCTTT.